This TCR beta chain was recorded in a study of control samples from healthy donors and cancer patients. Some clones are missing from TCRdb's copy, which holds only in-frame ones; the method was immunoSEQ multiplex PCR. The sample carries around 71,000 clones, over 75% recorded once. The TCR originated in a woman between 45 and 65 years old with colorectal cancer. Sequenced sample: PBMCs.

Written as DNA, the CDR3 is TGTGCCACCAGTGACCGAAATCAGGGACCCACAGATACGCAGTATTTT. The encoded protein is CATSDRNQGPTDTQYF. This chain links TRBV24-1 with TRBJ2-3; either TRBD1 or TRBD2 may supply D (5 bases each). V was clipped by 4 bases and J by 2 bases, with 15 bases between them. Germline lookup yields CDR1 KGHDR and CDR2 SFDVKD. The CDR3 spans 16 residues.